A single count supports the clone carrying this T cell receptor (beta chain). Its matching antigen is unknown. This specimen comes from a study of shared clonotypes between healthy human individuals. Whole-study results and caveats: Relative to clonotypes present in all four donors, those not shared had lower generation probabilities.

Terminally differentiated effector memory CD45RA+ cells were left out of the naive CD8 fraction, which was CD45RO-negative and positively selected for CCR7. Libraries were prepared by immunoSEQ multiplex PCR; TCRdb keeps only in-frame clonotypes and omits some of them. The sample records about 2 million clones, about 95% being singletons. The TCR comes from a man aged 18 to 35 in good health. Input material: naive CD8+ T cells sorted from blood.

The CDR3 nucleotides are TGCGCCAGCAGCTCCCATATAGCGGGAATCACAGATACGCAGTATTTT. Translation: CASSSHIAGITDTQYF. The chain combines TRBV5-1 with TRBJ2-3; TRBD2 aligns across 8 bases. V trimming: 3 bases; J trimming: 2 bases; junction bases outside the gene matches: 8. CDR1 is SGHRS, CDR2 YFSETQ, per germline. The CDR3 consists of 16 residues. Drawing the rest from reference TRBV5-1 and TRBJ2-3, the complete variable domain is KAGVTQTPRYLIKTRGQQVTLSCSPISGHRSVSWYQQTPGQGLQFLFEYFSETQRNKGNFPGRFSGRQFSNSRSEMNVSTLELGDSALYLCASSSHIAGITDTQYFGPGTRLTVL.